Listed below are T cell receptor beta chains from one sample, sequenced in a study of blood T cells in healthy people across ages. Via MiXCR, TCRdb re-called the 5' RACE reads, giving one row per CDR3 protein. Among roughly 1.7 million distinct CDR3 sequences listed, roughly 32% were seen once. The sample was blood. These receptors were taken from a woman in her twenties or thirties in good health. CDR3s include the opening cysteine and the closing phenylalanine or tryptophan. A D gene is named only where the DNA matches it firmly. Clone size appears in some rows only: once, few, many, or a class for an expanded clone.

d_call: -
clone_size: -
v_call: TRBV27
j_call: TRBJ2-7
cdr3_nt: TGTGCCAGCAGTGCCGGCGGGGACGGTCCCTACGAGCAGTACTTC
cdr3_aa: CASSAGGDGPYEQYF

d_call: -
clone_size: few
v_call: TRBV28
j_call: TRBJ2-7
cdr3_nt: TGTGCCAGCAGTTCACCAGGCCGGGACGCATCAGACGAGCAGTACTTC
cdr3_aa: CASSSPGRDASDEQYF

d_call: TRBD2
clone_size: many
v_call: TRBV20-1
j_call: TRBJ2-1
cdr3_nt: TGCAGTGCTGGCCCCCAGCGGGGGAATGAGCAGTTCTTC
cdr3_aa: CSAGPQRGNEQFF

d_call: TRBD2
clone_size: few
v_call: TRBV14
j_call: TRBJ2-3
cdr3_nt: TGTGCCAGCAGCCAAGATTTGACTAGCGGGGGGGCCTCCACAGATACGCAGTATTTT
cdr3_aa: CASSQDLTSGGASTDTQYF

d_call: -
clone_size: -
v_call: TRBV5-8
j_call: TRBJ2-5
cdr3_nt: TGTGCCAGCAGCCCCCGGCTGGGAGGGACCCAGTACTTC
cdr3_aa: CASSPRLGGTQYF

d_call: TRBD1
clone_size: -
v_call: TRBV9
j_call: TRBJ1-2
cdr3_nt: TGTGCCAGCAGCGTAGGAGGACAGGGATTAGGGGACTATGGCTACACCTTC
cdr3_aa: CASSVGGQGLGDYGYTF

d_call: -
clone_size: few
v_call: TRBV9
j_call: TRBJ2-5
cdr3_nt: TGTGCCAGCAGCCCCAATCCCGGCGGTTCCCAAGAGACCCAGTACTTC
cdr3_aa: CASSPNPGGSQETQYF

d_call: -
clone_size: few
v_call: TRBV10-3
j_call: TRBJ2-7
cdr3_nt: TGTGCCATCAGTGAGGGCCCGGATGAGCAGTACTTC
cdr3_aa: CAISEGPDEQYF

d_call: TRBD1
clone_size: -
v_call: TRBV10-3
j_call: TRBJ1-1
cdr3_nt: TGTGCCATCAGTGAATCGGGACAGACTATTGAAGCTTTCTTT
cdr3_aa: CAISESGQTIEAFF

d_call: TRBD1
clone_size: once
v_call: TRBV5-6
j_call: TRBJ1-1
cdr3_nt: TGTGCCAGCAGCTTGGTGACAGGGGGCAAGGGGACTGAAGCTTTCTTT
cdr3_aa: CASSLVTGGKGTEAFF

d_call: -
clone_size: -
v_call: TRBV12-3/TRBV12-4
j_call: TRBJ1-5
cdr3_nt: TGTGCCAGCAGCCAGAACCGTAGCAATCAGCCCCAGCATTTT
cdr3_aa: CASSQNRSNQPQHF

d_call: -
clone_size: -
v_call: TRBV7-9
j_call: TRBJ2-1
cdr3_nt: TGTGCCAGCAGCTTAGCGAAGTGGGACAACCTCCCCTACAATGAGCAGTTCTTC
cdr3_aa: CASSLAKWDNLPYNEQFF

d_call: -
clone_size: -
v_call: TRBV6-2/TRBV6-3
j_call: TRBJ2-7
cdr3_nt: TGTGCCAGCAACGACGAGGCCTACGAGCAGTACTTC
cdr3_aa: CASNDEAYEQYF

d_call: TRBD1
clone_size: -
v_call: TRBV7-6
j_call: TRBJ2-7
cdr3_nt: TGTGCCAGCAGCCCCTATGGACAGGAAAGCTACGAGCAGTACTTC
cdr3_aa: CASSPYGQESYEQYF

d_call: -
clone_size: -
v_call: TRBV19
j_call: TRBJ2-1
cdr3_nt: TGTGCCAGTAGTTCCATGGGAAGCGAGCAGTTCTTC
cdr3_aa: CASSSMGSEQFF

d_call: -
clone_size: -
v_call: TRBV5-1
j_call: TRBJ2-2
cdr3_nt: TGCGCCAGCAGCTTGGATGTCGCGGGGCTCACCGGGGAGCTGTTTTTT
cdr3_aa: CASSLDVAGLTGELFF

d_call: TRBD1
clone_size: -
v_call: TRBV2
j_call: TRBJ1-6
cdr3_nt: TGTGCCAGCAGTGGAACCGGCGTGGACAGGGGAAATTCACCCCTCCACTTT
cdr3_aa: CASSGTGVDRGNSPLHF

d_call: -
clone_size: once
v_call: TRBV2
j_call: TRBJ2-1
cdr3_nt: TGTGCCAGCAGTGATGGGTCGGTATCCTACAATGAGCAGTTCTTC
cdr3_aa: CASSDGSVSYNEQFF

d_call: TRBD1
clone_size: -
v_call: TRBV5-6
j_call: TRBJ1-2
cdr3_nt: TGTGCCGGCAGCCGAGCATCCGGGACAGGGGGGAAGGACTATGGCTACACCTTC
cdr3_aa: CAGSRASGTGGKDYGYTF

d_call: TRBD2
clone_size: -
v_call: TRBV12-3/TRBV12-4
j_call: TRBJ2-7
cdr3_nt: TGTGCCAGCAGTCCTAGCGGGGGGGCGAACGAGCAGTACTTC
cdr3_aa: CASSPSGGANEQYF

d_call: TRBD2
clone_size: few
v_call: TRBV10-3
j_call: TRBJ2-3
cdr3_nt: TGTGCCACCCGTTTAGCGGGGGAAGGCACAGATACGCAGTATTTT
cdr3_aa: CATRLAGEGTDTQYF

d_call: -
clone_size: -
v_call: TRBV27
j_call: TRBJ2-5
cdr3_nt: TGTGCCAGCAAAAGCGAGGAGGGGACCCAGTACTTC
cdr3_aa: CASKSEEGTQYF